This T cell receptor beta chain originates from a study of Ad26.COV2.S vaccination and SARS-CoV-2 variants. Overall study: Once, or twice with 56 days between doses, Ad26.COV2.S was given intramuscularly.

Treatment: 15 to 20 received Ad26.COV2.S at low or high dose, single or two shots; 5 received placebo; per-sample allocation not given. Sampling was done on day 63 after the first vaccine or placebo injection. Germline V gene lookup returns CDR1 SEHNR and CDR2 FQNEAQ (reference sequence). Germline trimming cut 1 base from V and 8 bases from J; bases unmatched to any gene: 4. The CDR3 length is 15 residues. This table comes from immunoSEQ multiplex PCR, and its TCRdb copy is limited to in-frame clones, with some not included. Of about 680,000 clones listed, 89% are singletons. The chain recombines TRBV7-9 with TRBJ2-1; 11 bases line up with TRBD1. Here the sequenced sample was peripheral blood, taken in a trial of Ad26.COV2.S vaccine versus placebo. The receptor was derived from a person aged 18-65 years who received the Ad26.COV2.S COVID-19 vaccine or a placebo. Written as DNA, the CDR3 is TGTGCCAGCAGCTTAGTCGGGACAGGGGGATATGAGCAGTTCTTC. It codes for CASSLVGTGGYEQFF.